This entry lists 3 T cell receptor beta chains sequenced from one sample in a study of neoadjuvant anti-PD-1 for oral cavity cancer. As for time point: after neoadjuvant nivolumab, at surgical resection. Produced via immunoSEQ multiplex PCR; TCRdb's table is partial and in-frame only. The sample carries approximately 23,000 clones, 35% to 50% recorded once. This specimen was tumor tissue, taken after nivolumab (anti-PD-1) treatment. These TCRs come from a person between 35 and 79 years old with oral cavity squamous cell carcinoma.

This clone has a handful of counts. The chain uses TRBV11-3 and TRBJ2-5; 7 nucleotides match TRBD2. With V trimmed by 5 bases and J by 7 bases, 7 bases remained unmatched. This CDR3 region has 13 residues. In germline, CDR1 is SGHNT, CDR2 YENEEA. The CDR3 reads CASSASGAGTQYF. The CDR3 nucleotides are TGTGCCAGCAGCGCCAGCGGGGCGGGGACCCAGTACTTC.

This clone was recorded at least ten times. At the DNA level, this CDR3 is encoded by other sequences in the same sample as well. This rearrangement joins TRBV18 to TRBJ1-6; D unresolved. V shed 2 bases and J shed 5 bases, with 7 bases lying between them. The germline V gene has CDR1 KGHSH and CDR2 LQKENI. The CDR3 has 14 amino acids. This CDR3 is CASSPAQNNSPLHF. The CDR3 DNA sequence: TGTGCCAGCTCACCAGCGCAGAATAATTCACCCCTCCACTTT.

J is TRBJ1-2 and V is TRBV15; D is unclear. V was clipped by 9 bases and J by 1 base, with 12 bases between them. The CDR3 extends over 13 amino acids. CDR1 and CDR2 from the germline V gene are LNHNV and YYDKDF (reference sequence). CDR3 coding DNA: TGTGCCACAACAAGCGGACTTAACTATGGCTACACCTTC. Protein sequence: CATTSGLNYGYTF.